This T cell receptor beta chain was documented in a study of blood T cell repertoires in COVID-19. In the study overall: Donors in the United States, Italy and Spain gave samples during acute or convalescent COVID-19. Sources were T cells, B-cell-depleted T cells, or PBMCs; the material itself was cDNA or gDNA.

How the authors handled the data: Cell counts per sample came from amplifying reference gene primers. Data came from immunoSEQ multiplex PCR; TCRdb stores just in-frame clones and leaves some out. The V and J calls and clone size were taken over from that table, and D and trimming were inferred from the DNA. The table lists roughly 240,000 clones, around 86% of them singletons, with 3.6% in the top ten. The J segment lost 9 bases and the V segment lost 4 bases, leaving 6 bases of the junction unmatched. This CDR3 is 14 amino acids long. The germline V gene has CDR1 SGHNT and CDR2 YYREEE (reference sequence).

This receptor was taken from a man between 18 and 35 years old with active or convalescent COVID-19. The sample taken for sequencing was peripheral blood. This chain connects TRBV5-4 to TRBJ1-6; 8 bases match TRBD1. CDR3 amino acids: CASSLGQGSSPLHF. In DNA, the CDR3 is TGTGCCAGCAGCCTAGGACAGGGTAGTTCACCCCTCCACTTT.